The entry below describes one TCR beta chain. Its antigen remains unidentified. These data belong to a study of cytomegalovirus exposure and HLA in healthy donors. General study points: In a later analysis, HLA-C alleles had the fewest associated TCRs, DRB1 alleles the most. TRBV6-2, TRBV6-3 and some other V segments were unresolvable in 87-base-pair reads.

The PCR made use of 60 Vbeta and 13 Jbeta primers. The protocol was immunoSEQ multiplex PCR, while the TCRdb copy is restricted to in-frame clones and leaves out a portion. The sample includes approximately 190,000 clones, over 70% of them seen just once. CDR1 and CDR2 (germline): SGHTA, FQGNSA. V shed 1 base and J 1 base; nucleotides not matched to a gene: 2. The CDR3 loop spans 16 amino acids. The chain carries TRBV7-2 and TRBJ1-5; 9 bases agree with TRBD1. Sequenced sample: PBMCs. This sequence was found in a man aged 25 to 40 in good health and CMV-seronegative. As DNA, the CDR3 is TGTGCCAGCAGCTTAGACGGGACAGGGAGCAATCAGCCCCAGCATTTT. Translated: CASSLDGTGSNQPQHF.